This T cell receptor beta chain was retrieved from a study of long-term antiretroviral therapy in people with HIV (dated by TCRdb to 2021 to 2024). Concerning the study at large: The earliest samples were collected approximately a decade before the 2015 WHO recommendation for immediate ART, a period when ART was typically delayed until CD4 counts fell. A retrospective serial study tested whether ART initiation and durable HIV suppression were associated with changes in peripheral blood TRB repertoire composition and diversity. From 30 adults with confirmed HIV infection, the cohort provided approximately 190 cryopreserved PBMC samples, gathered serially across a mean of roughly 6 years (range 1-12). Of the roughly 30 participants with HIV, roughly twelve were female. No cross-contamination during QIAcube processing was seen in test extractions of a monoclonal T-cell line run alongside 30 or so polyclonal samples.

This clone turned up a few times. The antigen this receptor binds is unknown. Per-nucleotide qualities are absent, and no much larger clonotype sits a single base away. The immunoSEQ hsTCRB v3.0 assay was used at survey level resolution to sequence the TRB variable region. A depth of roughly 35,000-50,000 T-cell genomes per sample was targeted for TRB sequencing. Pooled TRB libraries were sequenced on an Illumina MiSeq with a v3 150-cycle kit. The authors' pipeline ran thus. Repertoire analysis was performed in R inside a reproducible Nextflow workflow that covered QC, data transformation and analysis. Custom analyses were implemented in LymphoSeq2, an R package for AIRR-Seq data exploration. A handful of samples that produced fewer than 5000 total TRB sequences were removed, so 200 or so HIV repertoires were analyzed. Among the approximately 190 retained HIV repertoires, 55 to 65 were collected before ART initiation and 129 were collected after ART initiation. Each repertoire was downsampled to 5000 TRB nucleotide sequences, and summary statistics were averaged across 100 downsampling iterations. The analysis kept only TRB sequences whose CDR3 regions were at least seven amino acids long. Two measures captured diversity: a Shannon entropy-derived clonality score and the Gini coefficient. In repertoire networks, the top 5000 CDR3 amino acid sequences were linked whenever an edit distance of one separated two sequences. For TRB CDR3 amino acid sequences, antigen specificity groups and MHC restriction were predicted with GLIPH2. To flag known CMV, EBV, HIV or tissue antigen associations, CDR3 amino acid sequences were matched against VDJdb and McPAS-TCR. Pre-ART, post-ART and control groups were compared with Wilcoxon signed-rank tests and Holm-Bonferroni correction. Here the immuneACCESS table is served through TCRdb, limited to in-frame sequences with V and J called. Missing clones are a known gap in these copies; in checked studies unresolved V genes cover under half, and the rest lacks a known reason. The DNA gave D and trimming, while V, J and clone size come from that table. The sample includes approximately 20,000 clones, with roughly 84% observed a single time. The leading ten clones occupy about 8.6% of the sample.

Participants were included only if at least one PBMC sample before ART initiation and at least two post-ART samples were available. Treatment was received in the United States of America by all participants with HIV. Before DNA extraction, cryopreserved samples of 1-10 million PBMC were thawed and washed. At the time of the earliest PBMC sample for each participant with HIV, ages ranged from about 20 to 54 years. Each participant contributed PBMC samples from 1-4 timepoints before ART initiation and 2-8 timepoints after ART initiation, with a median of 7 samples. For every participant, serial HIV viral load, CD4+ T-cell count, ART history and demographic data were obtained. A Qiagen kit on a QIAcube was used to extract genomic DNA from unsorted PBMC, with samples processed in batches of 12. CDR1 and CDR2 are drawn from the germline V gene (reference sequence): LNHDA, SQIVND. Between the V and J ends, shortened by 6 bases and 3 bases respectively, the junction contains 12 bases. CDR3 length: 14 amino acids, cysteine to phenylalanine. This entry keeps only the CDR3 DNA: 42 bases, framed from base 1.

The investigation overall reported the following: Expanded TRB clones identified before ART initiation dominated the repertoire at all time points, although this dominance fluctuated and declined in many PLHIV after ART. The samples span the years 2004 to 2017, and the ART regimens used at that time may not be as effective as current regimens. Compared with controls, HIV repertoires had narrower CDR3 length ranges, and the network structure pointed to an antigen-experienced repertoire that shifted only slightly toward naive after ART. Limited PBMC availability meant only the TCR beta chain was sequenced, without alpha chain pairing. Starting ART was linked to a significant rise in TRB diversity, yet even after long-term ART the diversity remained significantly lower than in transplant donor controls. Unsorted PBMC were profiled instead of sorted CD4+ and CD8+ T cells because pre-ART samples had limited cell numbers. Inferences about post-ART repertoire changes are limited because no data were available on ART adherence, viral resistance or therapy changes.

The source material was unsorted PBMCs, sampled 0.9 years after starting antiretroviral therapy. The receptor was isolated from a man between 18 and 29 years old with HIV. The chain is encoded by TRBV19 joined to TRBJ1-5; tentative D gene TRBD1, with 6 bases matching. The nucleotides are TGTGCCAGTAGAGAGGAGGGGGACAATCAGCCCCAGCATTTT. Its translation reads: CASREEGDNQPQHF.